Listed here are 22 T cell receptor beta chains from one sample, sequenced in a study of read filtering for tumor transcriptome and immune sequencing. Molecular barcoded adaptors covering alpha/delta and beta/gamma chains were used on approximately 400 ng RNA. TCRdb fed the reads into MiXCR, producing one record per CDR3 protein. The sample comprises about 63,000 distinct CDR3 sequences, roughly 14% of which are singletons, and 40% to 55% rests with the top ten. The sequenced sample consisted of a population of CD138-negative cells sorted from bone marrow. These receptors were obtained from a donor aged 40 or over with multiple myeloma.

This clonotype appeared a single time. Mismatch with germline at one junction end may stem from a read error. This chain joins TRBV2 and TRBJ2-2, with D maybe TRBD2 (5 bases). This CDR3 is 13 amino acids long. Germline CDR1 is SNHLY and CDR2 is FYNNEI. CDR3 loop: CASSPWRAGELSF. The CDR3 nucleotides are TGTGCCAGCAGTCCCTGGCGGGCCGGGGAGCTGTCTTTT.

This clonotype came up many times. The rearrangement links TRBV20-1 to TRBJ1-1; tentatively, D is TRBD1 (5 bases). Trimming left V 0 bases short and J 0 bases short, with 11 bases between. The germline V gene encodes CDR1 DFQATT and CDR2 SNEGSKA (reference sequence). This CDR3 has 15 amino acids. The CDR3, as DNA: TGCAGTGCTAGAGAAAATAGGGGTATGAACACTGAAGCTTTCTTT. Its protein is CSARENRGMNTEAFF.

Note on this clonotype: A much larger clonotype is one base distant, so this may be a read error. The CDR3 spells CASSRRDRGSETPYF. The CDR3, as DNA: TGTGCCAGCAGTCGCCGGGACAGGGGATCAGAGACCCCGTACTTC. The chain is built from TRBV27 and TRBJ2-5, with 10 bases lining up with TRBD1. The germline gives CDR1 MNHEY, CDR2 SMNVEV (reference sequence). The CDR3 has 15 residues.

As regards this clonotype: A read error is possible here, since a much larger clone lies one base away. V gene TRBV12-3 or TRBV12-4 combines with J gene TRBJ1-1; maybe TRBD1 (5 bases). V shed 0 bases and J shed 6 bases, with 11 bases lying between them. This CDR3 region has 14 residues. For the CDR3, the DNA is TGTGCCAGCAGTTTAGCGCGCCGGGGGGCTGAAGCTTTCTTT. Protein: CASSLARRGAEAFF.

This clonotype has at least ten counts. V gene TRBV4-1 combines with J gene TRBJ2-7; D is possibly TRBD1 (8 bases). Germline-derived CDR1 and CDR2 are MGHRA and YSYEKL. The CDR3 length is 22 residues. V dropped 0 bases and J dropped 2 bases, with 32 bases sitting between them. For the CDR3, the DNA is TGCGCCAGCAGCCAAGATCGAATCTGGACAGGGATGAATAGCGGGCCCCCCTACGAGCAGTACTTC. Translation: CASSQDRIWTGMNSGPPYEQYF.

This clonotype has ten or more counts. The J gene is TRBJ1-6, the V gene TRBV27; unclear D gene. V gave up 0 bases and J gave up 7 bases, with 13 bases separating them. Per the germline V gene, CDR1 is MNHEY and CDR2 is SMNVEV (reference sequence). The CDR3 spans 16 residues. The CDR3 DNA sequence: TGTGCCAGCAGTTTATCAATACAGATTTACAATTCACCCCTCCACTTT. Protein: CASSLSIQIYNSPLHF.

The chain employs TRBV10-3 and TRBJ2-6; 12 bases agree with TRBD1. The germline gives CDR1 ENHRY, CDR2 SYGVKD. There are 19 residues in the CDR3. The J segment lost 1 base and the V segment lost 2 bases, leaving 6 bases of the junction unmatched. Here the CDR3 reads CAISERTGQGASGANVLTF. DNA for the CDR3: TGTGCCATCAGTGAGCGTACGGGACAGGGGGCGTCTGGGGCCAACGTCCTGACTTTC.

Ten or more counts support this clonotype. This rearrangement joins TRBV29-1 to TRBJ1-1, with D perhaps TRBD1 (5 bases). Germline CDR1 and CDR2: SQVTM and ANQGSEA. The CDR3 is 11 residues long. The ends were cut back, 1 base at V and 7 bases at J, with 7 bases in the middle. The CDR3: CSVEGGGEAFF. In DNA, the CDR3 is TGCAGCGTTGAAGGGGGGGGTGAAGCTTTCTTT.

This clonotype was picked up a small number of times. Possible read error: a much larger clone is one base away. This sequence joins TRBV4-2 and TRBJ2-5, with D maybe TRBD2 (6 bases). Germline V gives CDR1 LGHNA, CDR2 YNFKEQ. The CDR3 length is 15 residues. The CDR3 loop is CASSQEGGFQETQCF. For the CDR3, the DNA is TGTGCCAGCAGCCAAGAGGGGGGATTTCAAGAGACCCAGTGCTTC.

There are many counts of this clonotype. The chain combines TRBV5-1 with TRBJ2-1; 7 bases agree with TRBD2. V lost 2 bases to trimming and J lost 9 bases; unmatched junction nucleotides: 8. Germline CDR1 SGHRS, CDR2 YFSETQ. The CDR3 spans 14 residues. CDR3 protein: CASSFGLAEGEQFF. The CDR3 DNA reads TGCGCCAGCAGCTTTGGTCTAGCGGAGGGTGAGCAGTTCTTC.

This clonotype showed up many times. CDR3 DNA: TGTGCCAGCAGGAGACAGGCTTCCTACGAGCAGTACTTC. Translated, it gives CASRRQASYEQYF. This chain uses TRBV28 with TRBJ2-7; possibly TRBD1 for D (6 bases). The CDR3 sequence is 13 residues long. Germline assignment: CDR1 MDHEN and CDR2 SYDVKM. V was trimmed by 6 bases and J by 1 base, leaving 10 bases between them.

About this clonotype itself: A much more abundant neighbour one base away suggests this may be a read error. In DNA form, the CDR3 reads TGTGCCAGCAGTTACTCGACAGCACTCAATGAGCAGTTCTTC. Encoded protein: CASSYSTALNEQFF. The chain carries TRBV6-6 and TRBJ2-1; maybe TRBD1 (5 bases). Germline V CDR1 and CDR2: MNHNY, SVGAGI (reference sequence). The CDR3 totals 14 residues. Trimming pared 0 bases from V and 6 bases from J, leaving 9 bases between.

V and J are TRBV29-1 and TRBJ2-2; no definite D call. The CDR3 runs to 12 residues. V shed 2 bases and J shed 4 bases, with 5 bases lying between them. CDR1 is SQVTM and CDR2 is ANQGSEA in the germline V gene. CDR3 coding DNA: TGCAGCGTTGAAACGGGCACCGGGGAGCTGTTTTTT. Its translation: CSVETGTGELFF.

In this sample, this clonotype turned up a few times. V usage is TRBV3-1 and J usage is TRBJ2-1; possible D gene TRBD2, 5 bases. This CDR3 has 14 amino acids. V gave up 1 base and J gave up 9 bases, with 13 bases separating them. The V gene's germline CDR1 is LGHDT and CDR2 YNNKEL (reference sequence). The CDR3 is CASSQGAIGGEQFF. The CDR3 DNA sequence: TGTGCCAGCAGCCAAGGCGCTATAGGAGGTGAGCAGTTCTTC.

This clonotype was recorded many times. The chain is built from TRBV7-6 and TRBJ2-1; 12 nucleotides match TRBD2. V shed 1 base, J shed 0 bases, and the junction held 1 base outside the gene matches. The CDR3 is 17 residues long. The germline V gene has CDR1 SGHVS and CDR2 FNYEAQ. The CDR3 spells CASSLEGLAGSYNEQFF. As DNA, the CDR3 is TGTGCCAGCAGCTTAGAGGGACTAGCGGGCTCCTACAATGAGCAGTTCTTC.

The CDR3 DNA sequence: TGCAGTGCTAGAGATGAAAGGGGCACGAAAATCTACGAGCAGTACTTC. Translating it yields CSARDERGTKIYEQYF. The chain recombines TRBV20-1 with TRBJ2-7, with a tentative D call TRBD1 (5 bases). CDR1 is DFQATT, CDR2 SNEGSKA, per germline (reference sequence). V was cut by 0 bases and J by 3 bases, with 18 bases left in between. The CDR3 length is 16 residues.

This clonotype came up many times. This sequence joins TRBV7-9 and TRBJ2-7; 8 bases map to TRBD1. The CDR3 runs 15 residues. CDR1 is SEHNR and CDR2 is FQNEAQ in the germline V gene (reference sequence). The V segment lost 1 base and the J segment 5 bases; nucleotides outside the gene matches: 7. CDR3 DNA sequence: TGTGCCAGCAGCTTAGGGACAGGGTTTGGTCACGAGCAGTACTTC. It is translated as CASSLGTGFGHEQYF.

This clonotype showed up many times. The chain is built from TRBV7-9 and TRBJ2-1, with a possible D match to TRBD2 (6 bases). V gave up 3 bases and J gave up 4 bases, with 13 bases separating them. The CDR3 length is 15 residues. CDR1 is SEHNR and CDR2 is FQNEAQ in the germline V gene (reference sequence). CDR3 residues: CASSFPLEGYNEQFF. The CDR3, as DNA: TGTGCCAGCAGCTTCCCTTTGGAGGGATACAATGAGCAGTTCTTC.

The CDR3 DNA is TGTGCCAGCACCGGGACTAGCGGGAGAGCCAATGAGCAGTTCTTC. Translated: CASTGTSGRANEQFF. V and J are TRBV6-5 and TRBJ2-1; 14 nucleotides match TRBD2. The ends lost 7 bases at V and 6 bases at J; junction bases unmatched: 5. CDR1 and CDR2 from the germline V gene are MNHEY and SVGAGI. The CDR3 sequence is 15 residues long.

This clonotype was recorded a few times. This chain joins TRBV28 and TRBJ2-1; weak D call: TRBD2 (9 bases). In germline, CDR1 is MDHEN, CDR2 SYDVKM. The CDR3 extends over 18 amino acids. The V gene lost 5 bases and the J gene lost 0 bases, with 20 bases spanning the gap. The CDR3 sequence: CASSTGGRGRASYNEQFF. CDR3 coding DNA: TGTGCCAGCAGTACAGGGGGGCGCGGGAGGGCCTCCTACAATGAGCAGTTCTTC.

With regard to this clonotype: With a much larger clone just one base away, this may be a read error. V gene TRBV7-8 combines with J gene TRBJ1-1; D is possibly TRBD1 (5 bases). The length of the CDR3 is 15 residues. Per germline, CDR1 SGHVS and CDR2 FQNEAQ. CDR3 sequence (DNA): TGTGCCAGCAGCTTAGCTGGAGTCAAAGGGACTGTAGCTTTCTTT. Translation: CASSLAGVKGTVAFF. The complete variable domain, with remaining parts taken from reference TRBV7-8 and TRBJ1-1, reads GAGVSQSPRYKVAKRGQDVALRCDPISGHVSLFWYQQALGQGPEFLTYFQNEAQLDKSGLPSDRFFAERPEGSVSTLKIQRTQQEDSAVYLCASSLAGVKGTVAFFGQGTRLTVV.

At least ten counts were recorded for this clonotype. The gene calls are TRBV5-1 and TRBJ1-1; D unclear. The ends were cut back, 0 bases at V and 6 bases at J, with 9 bases in the middle. This CDR3 is built from 13 residues. Germline assignment: CDR1 SGHRS and CDR2 YFSETQ. The DNA of the CDR3 is TGCGCCAGCAGCTTGGTGGGAGCCCCTGAAGCTTTCTTT. This gives the protein CASSLVGAPEAFF.